These T cell receptor beta chains were read from a single sample in a study of cytomegalovirus exposure and HLA in healthy donors. Using immunoSEQ multiplex PCR, the repertoire was profiled, and TCRdb retains in-frame clones only, with some absent. The sample shows 130,000 or so clones, roughly four fifths of them seen only once. Sequencing was carried out using PBMCs. The receptors were gathered from a man younger than 35 in good health and CMV-seropositive. The CDR3 runs from the conserved cysteine through the conserved F or W. A D gene is named only where the DNA matches it firmly. Part of the rows lack a size; the others show once, few, many or a class for expanded clones.

D gene | clone size | J gene | V gene | CDR3 DNA | CDR3 protein
NA | NA | TRBJ1-2 | TRBV28 | TGTGCCAGCGGAGAGGGTTGGGTGGGTAACTATGGCTACACCTTC | CASGEGWVGNYGYTF
NA | NA | TRBJ2-7 | TRBV25-1 | TGTGCCAGCGGATCAACCTTCTCGACACTTCGCGAGCAGTACTTC | CASGSTFSTLREQYF
TRBD1 | NA | TRBJ2-5 | TRBV2 | TGTGCCAGCGGCCGACCCGGGACAGGGTCTGTAGAGACCCAGTACTTC | CASGRPGTGSVETQYF
TRBD2 | NA | TRBJ2-1 | TRBV5-1 | TGCGCCAGCAGCTCCGGGACTAGCGGGAGTGAACCGCAGTTCTTC | CASSSGTSGSEPQFF
NA | NA | TRBJ2-2 | TRBV30 | TGTGCCTGGAGTGTACCCCCGAGGATACGGGTCGGGGAGCTGTTTTTT | CAWSVPPRIRVGELFF
TRBD1 | NA | TRBJ2-1 | TRBV13 | TGTGCCAGCAGCTTCTGGGTCCGGACAGGGGGAAATGAGCAGTTCTTC | CASSFWVRTGGNEQFF
NA | NA | TRBJ2-7 | TRBV27 | TGTGCCAGCAGTTTGATTCGGGGTACAGGGTACGAGCAGTACTTC | CASSLIRGTGYEQYF
NA | NA | TRBJ1-2 | TRBV6-5 | TGTGCCAGCAGTTACCGAGAGGACAGTAACTATGGCTACACCTTC | CASSYREDSNYGYTF
NA | NA | TRBJ1-1 | TRBV9 | TGTGCCAGCAGCCCGGGGGGGTCTAGGCCCACTGAAGCTTTCTTT | CASSPGGSRPTEAFF
TRBD2 | NA | TRBJ2-3 | TRBV27 | TGTGCCTCCAACTGGGGGACTATAAGTGAGCCGCAGTATTTT | CASNWGTISEPQYF
NA | NA | TRBJ2-5 | TRBV11-2 | TGTGCCAGCAGCTCCTTACAGGCCCCTGGGACCCAGTACTTC | CASSSLQAPGTQYF
NA | NA | TRBJ2-3 | TRBV13 | TGTGCCAGCAGCTTAGATGCGGGTAGATTCACAGATACGCAGTATTTT | CASSLDAGRFTDTQYF
TRBD1 | NA | TRBJ1-1 | TRBV6-5 | TGTGCCAGCAGTCGGACAGGGGGCACTGAAGCTTTCTTT | CASSRTGGTEAFF
TRBD1 | NA | TRBJ1-1 | TRBV5-1 | TGCGCCAGCAGCGCCTCACAGGGGGCGAGGAACACTGAAGCTTTCTTT | CASSASQGARNTEAFF
TRBD1 | few | TRBJ1-5 | TRBV2 | TGTGCCAGCAGTGCACAGGGGATCAGCAATCAGCCCCAGCATTTT | CASSAQGISNQPQHF
NA | NA | TRBJ2-2 | TRBV29-1 | TGCAGCGTTTCTTTGCAGTCCACCGGGGAGCTGTTTTTT | CSVSLQSTGELFF
NA | NA | TRBJ1-2 | TRBV27 | TGTGCCAGCAGGCCCAACCGGGACTCGAGCTATGGCTACACCTTC | CASRPNRDSSYGYTF
NA | NA | TRBJ2-7 | TRBV13 | TGTGCCAGCAGCTTATGGGGCGGGGATGGGAAAACCTACGAGCAGTACTTC | CASSLWGGDGKTYEQYF
TRBD1 | once | TRBJ2-5 | TRBV6-1 | TGTGCCAGCAGAGACAGGGTTTTCGGGGAGACCCAGTACTTC | CASRDRVFGETQYF
TRBD1 | NA | TRBJ2-7 | TRBV7-8 | TGTGCCAGCAGCCCGGACAGGCTCCCCTACGAGCAGTACTTC | CASSPDRLPYEQYF
TRBD2 | NA | TRBJ2-1 | TRBV15 | TGTGCCACCAGCAGACTTCCGGGACTAGAAATTATCCATGAGCAGTTCTTC | CATSRLPGLEIIHEQFF
TRBD1 | few | TRBJ2-5 | TRBV5-6 | TGTGCCAGCAGCCGGGGACAGGGGGAAGAGACCCAGTACTTC | CASSRGQGEETQYF
TRBD1 | NA | TRBJ2-6 | TRBV6-1 | TGTGCCAGCGTAGGGGGCGCCGGGGCCAACGTCCTGACTTTC | CASVGGAGANVLTF
TRBD2 | NA | TRBJ2-4 | TRBV30 | TGTGCCTGGCGAATGGCGGGAGCGGTGGACATTCAGTACTTC | CAWRMAGAVDIQYF
TRBD2 | NA | TRBJ2-1 | TRBV7-9 | TGTGCCAGCACACTAGCTAGCGGGAGCACTGAGCAGTTCTTC | CASTLASGSTEQFF
TRBD1 | NA | TRBJ2-1 | TRBV13 | TGTGCCAGCAGCCCTCCGGGACAGGGCCCCAATGAGCAGTTCTTC | CASSPPGQGPNEQFF
NA | NA | TRBJ1-4 | TRBV5-1 | TGCGCCAGCAGCTTGTGGGGACTTAATGAAAAACTGTTTTTT | CASSLWGLNEKLFF
TRBD2 | once | TRBJ2-5 | TRBV19 | TGTGCCAGTAGTAGAGGGTGGACTAGCGGACCCCAAGAGACCCAGTACTTC | CASSRGWTSGPQETQYF
NA | NA | TRBJ2-7 | TRBV29-1 | TGCAGCGTTGAACAACAGGGAATCCAAGACTACGAGCAGTACTTC | CSVEQQGIQDYEQYF
NA | NA | TRBJ1-1 | TRBV6-5 | TGTGCCAGCAGTTACTCGAGCCAGGGGAAAGCTGAAGCTTTCTTT | CASSYSSQGKAEAFF
NA | few | TRBJ1-2 | TRBV6-1 | TGTGCCAGCACCACACAAAGGGAGGTCATGGGAGGCTACACCTTC | CASTTQREVMGGYTF
TRBD1 | few | TRBJ2-4 | TRBV5-1 | TGCGCCAGCAGTCCAGGGGGTCAAATAGCCAAAAACATTCAGTACTTC | CASSPGGQIAKNIQYF
NA | NA | TRBJ2-3 | TRBV5-4 | TGTGCCAGCAGCTTGGAACTTTTAGATACGCAGTATTTT | CASSLELLDTQYF
TRBD2 | NA | TRBJ2-7 | TRBV28 | TGTGCCAGCAGTCTTGAGACTAGCGGGGACGATACCTACGAGCAGTACTTC | CASSLETSGDDTYEQYF
NA | NA | TRBJ1-5 | TRBV28 | TGTGCCAGCACCTCAGGCGGGGGCCAACCCCAGCATTTT | CASTSGGGQPQHF
TRBD1 | once | TRBJ1-5 | TRBV28 | TGTGCCACCGGCGACAGGGTCAGTCAGCCCCAGCATTTT | CATGDRVSQPQHF
NA | NA | TRBJ2-7 | TRBV2 | TGTGCCAGCAGTCAGCAGGAATCGTCCTACGAGCAGTACTTC | CASSQQESSYEQYF
NA | few | TRBJ2-2 | TRBV7-3 | TGTGCCAGCAGCTTAACGACGAGCGGTTGGAACACCGGGGAGCTGTTTTTT | CASSLTTSGWNTGELFF
TRBD1 | once | TRBJ2-1 | TRBV9 | TGTGCCAGCGGGACAGGGATAGCCAATGAGCAGTTCTTC | CASGTGIANEQFF
TRBD1 | NA | TRBJ1-2 | TRBV19 | TGTGCCAGTAGCAGGGGGTCTGTCTATGGCTACACCTTC | CASSRGSVYGYTF
NA | NA | TRBJ1-1 | TRBV9 | TGTGCCAGCAGCGTTGGAGTTTTGAACACTGAAGCTTTCTTT | CASSVGVLNTEAFF
NA | few | TRBJ2-7 | TRBV6-6 | TGTGCCAGCAGCCCCGCGGTCTACGAGCAGTACTTC | CASSPAVYEQYF
TRBD2 | NA | TRBJ2-3 | TRBV11-2 | TGTGCCAGCAGCCGTTTAGCGGGAGTCACAGATACGCAGTATTTT | CASSRLAGVTDTQYF
TRBD2 | NA | TRBJ2-7 | TRBV27 | TGTGCCAGCAGTTTAAAATCCGGGACTAGCGGAGGTTCCTACGAGCAGTACTTC | CASSLKSGTSGGSYEQYF
NA | NA | TRBJ2-3 | TRBV5-1 | TGCGCCAGCAGCTTGGAGCGTGGCGGGGCCACAGATACGCAGTATTTT | CASSLERGGATDTQYF
TRBD2 | NA | TRBJ2-5 | TRBV9 | TGTGCCAGCAGCGTGACTCGCGGGAGCGGAGAGACCCAGTACTTC | CASSVTRGSGETQYF
TRBD1 | NA | TRBJ2-7 | TRBV4-1 | TGCGCCAGCAGCGAGACCCATGGACAGGGGGCCTACGAGCAATACTTC | CASSETHGQGAYEQYF